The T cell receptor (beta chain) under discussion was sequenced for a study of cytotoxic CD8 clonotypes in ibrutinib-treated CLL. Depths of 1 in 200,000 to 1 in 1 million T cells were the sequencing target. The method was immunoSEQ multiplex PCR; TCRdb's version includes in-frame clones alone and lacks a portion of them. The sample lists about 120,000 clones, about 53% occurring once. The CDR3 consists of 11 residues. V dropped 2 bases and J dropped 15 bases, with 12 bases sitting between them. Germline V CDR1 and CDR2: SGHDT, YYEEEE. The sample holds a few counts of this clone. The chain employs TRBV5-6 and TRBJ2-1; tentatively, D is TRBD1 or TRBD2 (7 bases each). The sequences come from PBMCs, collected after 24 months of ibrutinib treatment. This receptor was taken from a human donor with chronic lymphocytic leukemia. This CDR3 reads CASSFSGGAFF. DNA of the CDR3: TGTGCCAGCAGCTTCTCAGGGGGGGCGTTCTTC.